One sample yielded the 7 T cell receptor beta chains listed below, sequenced in a study of shared clonotypes between healthy human individuals. Assay: immunoSEQ multiplex PCR; the TCRdb copy retains only in-frame clones and omits some. The sample lists 550,000 to 700,000 clones, more than 70% occurring once. Sequenced material: memory CD4+ T cells sorted from blood. Subset of the sample: CD45RA-negative fraction. The receptors stem from a young woman in good health.

The V and J genes are TRBV5-1 and TRBJ2-7; D not resolved. This CDR3 region has 16 residues. Trimming stripped 0 bases from V and 0 bases from J, with 13 bases between. CDR1 is SGHRS and CDR2 is YFSETQ in the germline V gene. CDR3 in DNA: TGCGCCAGCAGCTTGGTTCCAGCGCCAGACTCCTACGAGCAGTACTTC. Amino acids: CASSLVPAPDSYEQYF.

This clone has only a few counts. The rearrangement uses TRBV10-3 and TRBJ1-5; perhaps TRBD1 as D (5 bases). V gave up 3 bases and J gave up 3 bases, with 15 bases separating them. The CDR3 sequence is 16 residues long. Germline CDR1 reads ENHRY; CDR2 reads SYGVKD. The CDR3 region is CAISDFQGADNQPQHF. CDR3 DNA sequence: TGTGCCATCAGTGATTTTCAAGGGGCTGACAATCAGCCCCAGCATTTT.

The chain couples TRBV27 to TRBJ2-7, with 8 bases matching TRBD2. V lost 5 bases, J lost 7 bases, and 13 bases stayed unmatched. The length of the CDR3 is 15 residues. Germline loops: CDR1 MNHEY, CDR2 SMNVEV (reference sequence). CDR3 in DNA: TGTGCCAGCAGTCCCGAACTAGCGGCCTCCGGGGAGCAGTACTTC. It translates to CASSPELAASGEQYF.

The chain joins TRBV11-2 to TRBJ1-2; D ambiguous. This CDR3 region has 14 residues. The germline V gene encodes CDR1 SGHAT and CDR2 FQNNGV. V was cut by 0 bases and J by 8 bases, with 13 bases left in between. CDR3 sequence reads: CASSLDRSLTGYTF. Here the CDR3 DNA reads TGTGCCAGCAGCTTAGACCGCAGCCTCACCGGCTACACCTTC.

The CDR3 DNA reads TGTGCCAGCAGTTACATCAGGGGTCGCACTAATGAAAAACTGTTTTTT. Translated, it gives CASSYIRGRTNEKLFF. The gene calls are TRBV6-5 and TRBJ1-4, with D possibly TRBD1 on 6 matching bases. The germline V gene has CDR1 MNHEY and CDR2 SVGAGI. V was trimmed by 2 bases and J by 2 bases, leaving 12 bases between them. The CDR3 consists of 16 residues.

This rearrangement joins TRBV5-1 to TRBJ1-1; D not certain. The CDR3 is 15 residues long. Per the germline V gene, CDR1 is SGHRS and CDR2 is YFSETQ. Trimming pared 4 bases from V and 2 bases from J, leaving 15 bases between. The CDR3 sequence is CASSLTTPSNTEAFF. The CDR3 DNA is TGCGCCAGCAGCCTGACGACACCCTCAAACACTGAAGCTTTCTTT. The variable domain in full, with the rest retrieved from reference TRBV5-1 and TRBJ1-1, is KAGVTQTPRYLIKTRGQQVTLSCSPISGHRSVSWYQQTPGQGLQFLFEYFSETQRNKGNFPGRFSGRQFSNSRSEMNVSTLELGDSALYLCASSLTTPSNTEAFFGQGTRLTVV.

The CDR3 region has the DNA TGTGCCAGCGGTCGTAGCCACTACGAGCAGTACTTC. This gives the protein CASGRSHYEQYF. The chain has TRBV7-8 and TRBJ2-7, with D unresolved. Germline V gene lookup returns CDR1 SGHVS and CDR2 FQNEAQ. The V gene lost 8 bases and the J gene lost 3 bases, with 11 bases spanning the gap. The CDR3 is 12 amino acids.